The 11 T cell receptor beta chains listed next were all sequenced from one sample in a study of T-cell memory formation after mild COVID-19. TCRdb re-analysed the 5' RACE reads in MiXCR, keeping a single row per CDR3 protein. This table has approximately 210,000 distinct CDR3 sequences, about 10% appearing once. The sequencing sample was made of PBMCs or a T cell subset sorted from them (not recorded which). The receptors stem from a man between 18 and 29 years old who had mild COVID-19 (a few samples of this study predate the infection). Cell type and time point are not known.

This clonotype turned up a few times. The genes are TRBV27 and TRBJ1-4; D is unresolved. Germline CDR1 is MNHEY and CDR2 is SMNVEV (reference sequence). This CDR3 contains 12 residues. Trimming pared 7 bases from V and 5 bases from J, leaving 8 bases between. CDR3: CASKQGNEKLFF. CDR3 in DNA: TGTGCCAGCAAACAAGGAAATGAAAAACTGTTTTTT.

The gene calls are TRBV28 and TRBJ1-6, with TRBD1 identical over 9 bases. Germline V gene data show CDR1 as MDHEN and CDR2 as SYDVKM. This CDR3 is 15 amino acids long. V lost 6 bases, J lost 10 bases, and 10 bases stayed unmatched. In nucleotides, the CDR3 is TGTGCCAGCAGACATGCCGGGACAGGGAACTCACCCCTCCACTTT. It codes for CASRHAGTGNSPLHF.

This clonotype was counted ten times or more. The CDR3 spells CASSLAEGNYGYTF. The CDR3 DNA sequence: TGTGCCAGCAGCTTAGCGGAGGGGAACTATGGCTACACCTTC. The chain is built from TRBV7-2 and TRBJ1-2, with D tentatively TRBD1 (5 bases). CDR3 length: 14 amino acids. V lost 0 bases to trimming and J lost 2 bases, with 7 bases between them. The germline V gene encodes CDR1 SGHTA and CDR2 FQGNSA. Supplemented by reference TRBV7-2 and TRBJ1-2, the full variable domain reads GAGVSQSPSNKVTEKGKDVELRCDPISGHTALYWYRQSLGQGLEFLIYFQGNSAPDKSGLPSDRFSAERTGGSVSTLTIQRTQQEDSAVYLCASSLAEGNYGYTFGSGTRLTVV.

J is TRBJ2-3 and V is TRBV6-6, with 11 bases identical to TRBD1. Per germline, CDR1 MNHNY and CDR2 SVGAGI (reference sequence). V gave up 10 bases and J gave up 3 bases; unmatched junction bases: 9. The CDR3 totals 15 residues. The CDR3, as DNA: TGTGCCACGTTGTGGGACAGGGGGAGAACAGATACGCAGTATTTT. Translating gives CATLWDRGRTDTQYF.

The chain employs TRBV30 and TRBJ2-1, with no clear D. Germline V gene sequence: CDR1 GTSNPN, CDR2 SVGIG (reference sequence). The CDR3 is 12 amino acids. The V end was cut by 3 bases, the J end by 8 bases, with 11 bases between. CDR3 nucleotides: TGTGCCTGGAGCCGACTTGTAGATGAGCAGTTCTTC. It specifies CAWSRLVDEQFF.

CDR3: CASSLSPSGDEQFF. In DNA form, the CDR3 reads TGTGCCAGCAGCCTCTCGCCCTCGGGGGATGAGCAGTTCTTC. The chain links TRBV7-3 to TRBJ2-1, with D tentatively TRBD2 (6 bases). This CDR3 spans 14 amino acids. Looked up from germline, CDR1 is SGHTA and CDR2 is FQGTGA. V was shortened by 5 bases and J by 8 bases, with 16 bases between the two germline ends.

In this sample, this clonotype turned up a few times. The chain is built from TRBV6-6 and TRBJ2-1; TRBD2 matches at 12 bases. Germline assignment: CDR1 MNHNY and CDR2 SVGAGI (reference sequence). The length of the CDR3 is 15 residues. V was pared by 2 bases and J by 7 bases, with 3 bases of the junction left unmatched. CDR3 in DNA: TGTGCCAGCAGTTACCTAGCGGGGGGGCTGAATGAGCAGTTCTTC. Encoded protein: CASSYLAGGLNEQFF.

The chain joins TRBV25-1 to TRBJ1-2; D is possibly TRBD1 (5 bases). The CDR3 is 13 residues long. CDR1 and CDR2 (germline): MGHDK, SYGVNS. Trimming shortened V by 3 bases and J by 6 bases, and 11 bases separated the two germline ends. CDR3 DNA: TGTGCCAGCAGTGACCGACAGTTCGATGGCTACACCTTC. It encodes CASSDRQFDGYTF.

This clonotype came up a few times. The chain recombines TRBV11-2 with TRBJ1-5; possible D gene TRBD1, 5 bases. Germline-derived CDR1 and CDR2 are SGHAT and FQNNGV. The length of the CDR3 is 15 residues. V lost 5 bases and J 5 bases, leaving 16 bases between the germline ends. The CDR3: CASSLMQGSDQPQHF. CDR3 bases: TGTGCCAGCAGCCTGATGCAGGGATCCGATCAGCCCCAGCATTTT.

The chain is built from TRBV20-1 and TRBJ2-3; TRBD1 matches 8 bases. J lost 4 bases, V lost 6 bases, and 6 bases had no gene match. The CDR3 has 13 residues. Looked up from germline, CDR1 is DFQATT and CDR2 is SNEGSKA (reference sequence). The CDR3 spells CSAGTGGADTQYF. DNA of the CDR3: TGCAGTGCCGGGACAGGTGGGGCAGATACGCAGTATTTT.

This clonotype appeared once. CDR3 sequence (DNA): TGCGCCAGCTCTGACCCAGGACAGGGGGTATCAGATACGCAGTATTTT. As protein: CASSDPGQGVSDTQYF. The chain carries TRBV10-1 and TRBJ2-3; 10 nucleotides align to TRBD1. Trimming at V came to 8 bases and at J to 4 bases, leaving 12 bases not matched to a gene. The V gene's germline CDR1 is WNHNN and CDR2 SYGVQD (reference sequence). CDR3 size: 16 residues.